Sequencing of this T cell receptor beta chain was carried out in a study of long-term antiretroviral therapy in people with HIV. General study points: Increased diversity was seen after ART, yet it remained lower than in transplant donor controls.

With respect to this clone: Its target is unknown.

Survey-level immunoSEQ v3.0 assays were run. Method: immunoSEQ multiplex PCR; TCRdb's copy keeps in-frame clones and lacks some. The table lists tens of thousands of clones, about 96% of them singletons, with 7% to 9% in the top ten. The CDR3 sequence is 17 residues long. Germline assignment: CDR1 SEHNR and CDR2 FQNEAQ (reference sequence). Losses at the gene ends were 2 bases for V and 4 bases for J; bases not matched to a gene: 9. The origin of this receptor is a man aged 25 to 45 with HIV. This chain uses TRBV7-9 with TRBJ2-5; 11 bases are shared with TRBD1. Material: unsorted PBMCs, obtained about 6.6 years after starting antiretroviral therapy. The CDR3 here is CASSLSGTGGSGETQYF. CDR3 nucleotides: TGTGCCAGCAGCTTATCGGGGACAGGGGGATCGGGAGAGACCCAGTACTTC. The full variable domain, in which reference TRBV7-9 and TRBJ2-5 provide the parts outside the CDR3, is DTGVSQNPRHKITKRGQNVTFRCDPISEHNRLYWYRQTLGQGPEFLTYFQNEAQLEKSRLLSDRFSAERPKGSFSTLEIQRTEQGDSAMYLCASSLSGTGGSGETQYFGPGTRLLVL.